The clone carrying this T cell receptor (beta chain) has more than one count but fewer than ten. Its antigen is unidentified. The sample originates from a study of graft-versus-host responses after intestinal transplantation. Across the study: Anti-thymocyte globulin induction preceded approximately three years of tacrolimus and steroid maintenance in all recipients.

The repertoire was sequenced with immunoSEQ multiplex PCR; TCRdb's copy has only in-frame clones and lacks some. The table has more than 65,000 clones, over 75% seen once. Findings of the study overall: GvH clonotypes were identified within recipient marrow, with a subset emerging first in ileum or blood.

The CDR3 covers 15 residues. Trimming took 4 bases from V and 3 from J; bases not matched to a gene: 4. Germline V gives CDR1 SNHLY, CDR2 FYNNEI. The TCR originated in a human donor who was the organ donor for an intestinal transplant. V gene TRBV2 combines with J gene TRBJ2-2, with TRBD1 matching over 8 bases. This specimen was unstimulated CD4+ T cells sorted from spleen or lymph node cells, taken before transplant. The CDR3 DNA reads TGTGCCAGCAGTGGACAGGGGAAAGACACCGGGGAGCTGTTTTTT. The encoded protein is CASSGQGKDTGELFF.